These T cell receptor beta chains were read from a single sample in a study of blood T cell repertoires in COVID-19. Method: immunoSEQ multiplex PCR; TCRdb's copy keeps in-frame clones and lacks some. The sample holds about 88,000 clones, about 84% seen once. Sequences were obtained from peripheral blood. The source is a woman aged 65 to 85 with acute or convalescent COVID-19. CDR3s include the opening cysteine and the closing phenylalanine or tryptophan. D genes are given only for firm matches. Size tells how often a clone was seen (once, few, many) or the class of an expanded clone, and some rows leave it out.

v_call,j_call,clone_size,d_call,cdr3_aa,cdr3_nt
TRBV6-5,TRBJ1-2,NA,TRBD1,CASSYYMTGFEGYTF,TGTGCCAGCAGTTACTACATGACAGGGTTCGAGGGCTACACCTTC
TRBV15,TRBJ1-1,NA,NA,CATSRGGTVEYTEAFF,TGTGCCACCAGCAGGGGAGGGACGGTAGAATACACTGAAGCTTTCTTT
TRBV24-1,TRBJ2-4,NA,NA,CATSDSPGETSKNIQYF,TGTGCCACCAGTGATTCCCCCGGAGAGACTTCCAAAAACATTCAGTACTTC
TRBV27,TRBJ2-1,NA,NA,CASRLGGSSYNEQFF,TGTGCCAGCCGATTAGGTGGGAGCTCCTACAATGAGCAGTTCTTC
TRBV2,TRBJ1-2,NA,NA,CASSDWTYGYTF,TGTGCCAGCAGTGACTGGACATATGGCTACACCTTC
TRBV5-6,TRBJ2-1,NA,NA,CASSGAGEQFF,TGTGCCAGCAGCGGAGCTGGGGAGCAGTTCTTC
TRBV21-1,TRBJ1-5,few,NA,CASYRTGENQPQHF,TGTGCCAGCTACCGGACAGGGGAAAATCAGCCCCAGCATTTT
TRBV3-1/TRBV3-2,TRBJ2-1,NA,TRBD2,CASSRGTSGLPSSYNEQFF,TGTGCCAGCAGTAGGGGGACTAGCGGGCTCCCCAGCTCCTACAATGAGCAGTTCTTC
TRBV28,TRBJ1-5,once,NA,CASSLTGNSNQPQHF,TGTGCCAGCAGTTTAACAGGGAATAGCAATCAGCCCCAGCATTTT
TRBV30,TRBJ2-1,NA,TRBD2,CASFQFAGLAGAVSYNEQFF,TGTGCCTCCTTCCAATTCGCCGGACTAGCGGGAGCCGTATCCTACAATGAGCAGTTCTTC
TRBV24-1,TRBJ2-3,NA,NA,CATSDLAGRSTDTQYF,TGTGCCACCAGTGATTTGGCGGGACGGAGCACAGATACGCAGTATTTT
TRBV29-1,TRBJ2-2,NA,TRBD1,CSVGQGARTGELFF,TGCAGCGTCGGACAGGGGGCTCGAACCGGGGAGCTGTTTTTT
TRBV6-5,TRBJ1-4,NA,TRBD1,CASSSYVGGTNEKLFF,TGTGCCAGCAGTTCGTATGTAGGGGGCACTAATGAAAAACTGTTTTTT
TRBV14,TRBJ2-3,NA,TRBD2,CASSQDQAGVLKGTQYF,TGTGCCAGCAGCCAAGACCAAGCGGGGGTGTTAAAGGGTACGCAGTATTTT
TRBV7-9,TRBJ1-1,NA,NA,CASSSGFYTETAFF,TGTGCCAGCAGCTCGGGTTTTTATACCGAGACTGCTTTCTTT
TRBV27,TRBJ1-2,NA,NA,CASSLGGRGYGYTF,TGTGCCAGCAGTTTAGGGGGCCGCGGTTATGGCTACACCTTC
TRBV29-1,TRBJ1-2,NA,NA,CSAQDITNYGYTF,TGCAGCGCCCAGGACATCACTAACTATGGCTACACCTTC
TRBV27,TRBJ2-5,NA,TRBD1,CASSLGTGGETQYF,TGTGCCAGCAGTTTGGGGACAGGGGGAGAGACCCAGTACTTC
TRBV5-5,TRBJ2-1,NA,TRBD2,CASSFSASGLVSEQFF,TGTGCCAGCAGCTTTTCGGCTAGCGGGTTGGTAAGTGAGCAGTTCTTC
TRBV15,TRBJ1-5,NA,TRBD1,CATSRGGQGWNQPQHF,TGTGCCACCAGCAGAGGAGGACAGGGATGGAATCAGCCCCAGCATTTT
TRBV28,TRBJ1-5,NA,NA,CASSATSLQPQHF,TGTGCCAGCAGTGCCACTAGCCTGCAGCCCCAGCATTTT
TRBV6-5,TRBJ1-1,NA,NA,CASSYYTMGLNTEAFF,TGTGCCAGCAGTTACTATACTATGGGTCTGAACACTGAAGCTTTCTTT
TRBV5-6,TRBJ1-5,NA,NA,CASSIGGYNQHF,TGTGCCAGCAGCATAGGGGGATATAACCAGCATTTT
TRBV7-9,TRBJ2-2,NA,TRBD1,CASSLATGEIGELFF,TGTGCCAGCAGCTTGGCGACAGGGGAAATCGGGGAGCTGTTTTTT
TRBV19,TRBJ1-5,NA,NA,CASSVAGIYQPQHF,TGTGCCAGTAGTGTTGCAGGGATCTATCAGCCCCAGCATTTT
TRBV7-9,TRBJ2-1,NA,NA,CASSERDKYNEQFF,TGTGCCAGCAGCGAACGGGACAAGTACAATGAGCAGTTCTTC
TRBV7-9,TRBJ2-5,NA,NA,CASSFGRETQYF,TGTGCCAGCAGCTTCGGCAGGGAGACCCAGTACTTC
TRBV29-1,TRBJ1-4,NA,NA,CSARAELGEKLFF,TGCAGCGCCCGAGCTGAACTAGGGGAAAAACTGTTTTTT
TRBV5-8,TRBJ2-5,NA,NA,CASSPGGRDKETQYF,TGTGCCAGCAGCCCGGGTGGGCGGGATAAAGAGACCCAGTACTTC
TRBV5-6,TRBJ2-2,NA,TRBD1,CASSGQGRTGELFF,TGTGCCAGCAGCGGACAGGGAAGAACCGGGGAGCTGTTTTTT
TRBV9,TRBJ2-5,NA,TRBD2,CASSVDPSGIGTQYF,TGTGCCAGCAGCGTAGATCCTAGCGGGATAGGGACCCAGTACTTC
TRBV30,TRBJ1-2,once,NA,CAWIWSGVRWGYTF,TGTGCCTGGATCTGGTCGGGGGTCCGATGGGGCTACACCTTC
TRBV2,TRBJ2-1,once,TRBD1,CASRPGTGGQYNEQFF,TGTGCCAGCAGGCCCGGGACAGGGGGGCAATACAATGAGCAGTTCTTC